This TCR beta chain was sequenced in a study of identical twins. Study-level results: Reduced insertions were recorded for abundant cord blood beta clonotypes, with no such pattern in memory repertoires. Twins showed weaker excess sharing in their beta out-of-frame sequences.

Germline CDR1 is DFQATT and CDR2 is SNEGSKA (reference sequence). CDR3 length equals 13 residues. The ends were cut back, 3 bases at V and 4 bases at J, with 12 bases in the middle. In TCRdb, the 5' RACE reads were re-called with MiXCR into one record per CDR3 protein. The sample includes hundreds of thousands of distinct CDR3 sequences, around a sixth of them seen just once. This clonotype turned up a few times. What it binds is not known. These data were also reused for a study on T cells expressing NK-cell markers. This second report adds: Investigators obtained TCR beta repertoires from sorted CD3+CD56+NKG2C+, CD3+CD56+NKG2C- and CD3+CD56-NKG2C+ T cells. The authors sequenced eight donors, of whom seven were HCMV-seropositive and one was seronegative.

The V and J genes are TRBV20-1 and TRBJ1-2, with D possibly TRBD1 on 5 matching bases. The clonotype was recovered from a woman between 18 and 29 years old in good health. The material sequenced was PBMCs. CDR3: CSASFMQGYGYTF. The CDR3 bases are TGCAGTGCTAGTTTTATGCAGGGCTATGGCTACACCTTC.